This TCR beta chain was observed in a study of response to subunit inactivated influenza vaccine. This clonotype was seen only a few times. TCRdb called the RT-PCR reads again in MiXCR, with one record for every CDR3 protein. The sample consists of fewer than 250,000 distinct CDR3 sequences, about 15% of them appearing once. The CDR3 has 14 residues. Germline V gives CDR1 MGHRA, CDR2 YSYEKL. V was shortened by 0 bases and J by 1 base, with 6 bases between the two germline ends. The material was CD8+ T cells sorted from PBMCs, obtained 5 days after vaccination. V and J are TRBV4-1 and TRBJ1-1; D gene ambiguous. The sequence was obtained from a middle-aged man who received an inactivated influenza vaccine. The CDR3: CASSQDWTNTEAFF. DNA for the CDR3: TGCGCCAGCAGCCAAGATTGGACGAACACTGAAGCTTTCTTT.